One and the same sample provided the 13 T cell receptor beta chains below, sequenced in a study of cytomegalovirus exposure and HLA in healthy donors. PCR amplification relied on 60 Vbeta primers (plus 13 Jbeta primers). Measured with immunoSEQ multiplex PCR; TCRdb has only the in-frame clones, and not every one. In the table there are about 150,000 clones, 70% to 80% of which are singletons. Specimen: PBMCs. These receptor sequences come from a man aged 40-49 years in good health and CMV-seropositive.

In DNA, the CDR3 is TGTGCCAGCAGTGTAGTTAGCGGAAGAACCGGGGAGCTGTTTTTT. It specifies CASSVVSGRTGELFF. The chain combines TRBV2 with TRBJ2-2; tentatively, D is TRBD2 (6 bases). The CDR3 contains 15 residues. V shed 4 bases and J shed 5 bases, with 14 bases lying between them. From germline, CDR1 is SNHLY and CDR2 FYNNEI.

The gene calls are TRBV5-1 and TRBJ1-6; D gene ambiguous. The V gene lost 0 bases and the J gene lost 10 bases, with 11 bases spanning the gap. Per germline, CDR1 SGHRS and CDR2 YFSETQ. The CDR3 runs 14 residues. CDR3 bases: TGCGCCAGCAGCTTGGACAGCACCGAGTCACCCCTCCACTTT. It codes for CASSLDSTESPLHF.

The rearrangement joins TRBV7-9 to TRBJ2-7; D possibly corresponds to TRBD2 (5 bases). From germline, CDR1 is SEHNR and CDR2 FQNEAQ (reference sequence). The CDR3 is 14 residues long. Trimming took 2 bases from V and 4 from J, leaving 12 bases between them. The CDR3: CASSLSLARYEQYF. CDR3 DNA sequence: TGTGCCAGCAGCTTATCCCTAGCTCGGTACGAGCAGTACTTC.

The chain employs TRBV30 and TRBJ2-7; 8 bases are shared with TRBD2. Germline loops: CDR1 GTSNPN, CDR2 SVGIG (reference sequence). This CDR3 spans 14 amino acids. Trimming took 0 bases from V and 3 from J; bases not matched to a gene: 4. CDR3 nucleotide sequence: TGTGCCTGGAGTGTTGTACTAGCGGACTACGAGCAGTACTTC. Protein: CAWSVVLADYEQYF.

V usage is TRBV7-3 and J usage is TRBJ2-2; tentative D call: TRBD1 (6 bases). CDR1 and CDR2 from the germline V gene are SGHTA and FQGTGA. The CDR3 consists of 16 residues. Trimming pared 3 bases from V and 0 bases from J, leaving 11 bases between. CDR3 protein: CASSLGAGSNTGELFF. The CDR3 nucleotides read TGTGCCAGCAGCTTGGGGGCCGGATCGAACACCGGGGAGCTGTTTTTT.

This clone was recorded a few times. V gene TRBV2 combines with J gene TRBJ2-7, with D possibly TRBD2 on 5 matching bases. Germline CDR1 SNHLY, CDR2 FYNNEI. Deletions cut 5 bases from V and 6 bases from J, with 17 bases between. The CDR3 is 14 residues long. The CDR3 DNA reads TGTGCCAGCAGTAGGAGGCGCGAATCTAGCGAGCAGTACTTC. Translating it yields CASSRRRESSEQYF.

CDR3 sequence: CATSGESEKLFF. The DNA of the CDR3 is TGTGCCACCTCAGGGGAGAGTGAAAAACTGTTTTTT. J is TRBJ1-4 and V is TRBV7-9; the D gene is possibly TRBD1 (6 bases). The V end lost 10 bases, the J end lost 7 bases, and 13 bases lay between the germline ends. Germline V gene data show CDR1 as SEHNR and CDR2 as FQNEAQ (reference sequence). The CDR3 is made up of 12 amino acids.

V is TRBV9 and J is TRBJ2-2; D remains unclear. V was clipped by 4 bases and J by 6 bases, with 10 bases between them. In germline, CDR1 is SGDLS, CDR2 YYNGEE. The CDR3 runs 13 residues. The DNA of the CDR3 is TGTGCCAGCAGCCCCGTTGCGCCCGGGGAGCTGTTTTTT. Its protein product is CASSPVAPGELFF.

This clone was observed a few times. V usage is TRBV5-6 and J usage is TRBJ2-3; 9 bases line up with TRBD2. V trimming: 0 bases; J trimming: 5 bases; junction bases outside the gene matches: 7. From germline, CDR1 is SGHDT and CDR2 YYEEEE. CDR3 length equals 16 residues. CDR3 protein: CASSLVWREGKDTQYF. DNA of the CDR3: TGTGCCAGCAGCTTGGTTTGGCGGGAGGGCAAAGATACGCAGTATTTT.

The V call is TRBV7-2, the J call TRBJ1-2; D is ambiguous. With 2 bases removed from V and 4 bases from J, the gap between germline ends came to 5 bases. CDR1 and CDR2 from the germline V gene are SGHTA and FQGNSA. This CDR3 is built from 12 residues. The CDR3 sequence: CASSLRSYGYTF. The CDR3, as DNA: TGTGCCAGCAGCTTACGGTCCTATGGCTACACCTTC.

The J gene is TRBJ1-5, the V gene TRBV19; no firm D call. V was trimmed by 5 bases and J by 2 bases, leaving 16 bases between them. CDR1 and CDR2 (germline): LNHDA, SQIVND (reference sequence). The CDR3 consists of 16 residues. This CDR3 is CASSFLQFGGNQPQHF. The CDR3 DNA follows: TGTGCCAGTAGTTTCTTGCAGTTTGGTGGCAATCAGCCCCAGCATTTT.

J is TRBJ1-4 and V is TRBV11-2, with a tentative D call TRBD1 (6 bases). Trimming stripped 0 bases from V and 7 bases from J, with 12 bases between. Germline assignment: CDR1 SGHAT and CDR2 FQNNGV. The CDR3 has 15 amino acids. In DNA, the CDR3 is TGTGCCAGCAGCTTAGACGGGGGCGGGAGTGAAAAACTGTTTTTT. Its protein is CASSLDGGGSEKLFF. The whole variable domain, remainder taken from reference TRBV11-2 and TRBJ1-4, is EAGVAQSPRYKIIEKRQSVAFWCNPISGHATLYWYQQILGQGPKLLIQFQNNGVVDDSQLPKDRFSAERLKGVDSTLKIQPAKLEDSAVYLCASSLDGGGSEKLFFGSGTQLSVL.

As regards this clone: Germline and junction disagree at one end, which may indicate a read error. The V call is TRBV7-6, the J call TRBJ1-3; 7 nucleotides line up with TRBD1. From germline, CDR1 is SGHVS and CDR2 FNYEAQ. The CDR3 consists of 14 residues. The chain's CDR3 is CVSSPGTAGDTIYF. CDR3 bases: TGTGTCAGCAGCCCCGGGACAGCCGGAGACACCATATATTTT.